This TCR beta chain was captured by sequencing in a study of shared clonotypes between healthy human individuals. Sequencing was performed with immunoSEQ multiplex PCR; in TCRdb, only in-frame clones are kept and a portion is missing. The top ten hold about 0.13% of the sample, which has about 2.4 million clones, roughly 92% seen once. A split of CD4+ cells into CD45RA+ naive and CD45RA-negative memory subsets was performed. Germline assignment: CDR1 MNHNS and CDR2 SASEGT. This CDR3 spans 13 amino acids. The junction had 2 bases not matched to a gene; V was cut back by 6 bases and J by 6 bases. The gene calls are TRBV6-1 and TRBJ1-5; the match to TRBD1 covers 10 bases. The origin of this receptor is a man younger than 35 in good health. The material sequenced was naive CD4+ T cells sorted from blood. Subset meaning: CD45RA+ positively selected. The CDR3 loop reads CASSRTGGQPQHF. The CDR3 region has the DNA TGTGCCAGCAGCCGGACAGGGGGTCAGCCCCAGCATTTT.